This T cell receptor (beta chain) was profiled in a study of Ad26.COV2.S vaccination and SARS-CoV-2 variants. This table comes from immunoSEQ multiplex PCR, and its TCRdb copy is limited to in-frame clones, with some not included. Altogether approximately 420,000 clones are present, more than 85% being singletons, with the ten largest covering approximately 3.7%. On this clone: Its antigen is unidentified.

This sample's treatment: some 20 received Ad26.COV2.S at low or high dose, single or two shots; about 5 received placebo; per-sample allocation not given. Sampling occurred on day 63 after the first vaccine or placebo injection. Whole-study findings and limits: Once vaccination had occurred, spike-specific CD8+ and CD4+ T cell responses reportedly showed substantial breadth.

CDR1 is PRHDT, CDR2 FYEKMQ, per germline (reference sequence). The CDR3 extends over 14 amino acids. V gave up 0 bases and J gave up 11 bases; unmatched junction bases: 8. The specimen comprised peripheral blood, sampled in a trial of Ad26.COV2.S vaccine versus placebo. This clonotype was sampled from a person aged 18 to 65 who received the Ad26.COV2.S COVID-19 vaccine or a placebo. The chain joins TRBV13 to TRBJ2-3, with 7 bases lining up with TRBD2. DNA for the CDR3: TGTGCCAGCAGCTTAGGCCGGGGGGTTGTCGGGCAGTATTTT. It is translated as CASSLGRGVVGQYF.